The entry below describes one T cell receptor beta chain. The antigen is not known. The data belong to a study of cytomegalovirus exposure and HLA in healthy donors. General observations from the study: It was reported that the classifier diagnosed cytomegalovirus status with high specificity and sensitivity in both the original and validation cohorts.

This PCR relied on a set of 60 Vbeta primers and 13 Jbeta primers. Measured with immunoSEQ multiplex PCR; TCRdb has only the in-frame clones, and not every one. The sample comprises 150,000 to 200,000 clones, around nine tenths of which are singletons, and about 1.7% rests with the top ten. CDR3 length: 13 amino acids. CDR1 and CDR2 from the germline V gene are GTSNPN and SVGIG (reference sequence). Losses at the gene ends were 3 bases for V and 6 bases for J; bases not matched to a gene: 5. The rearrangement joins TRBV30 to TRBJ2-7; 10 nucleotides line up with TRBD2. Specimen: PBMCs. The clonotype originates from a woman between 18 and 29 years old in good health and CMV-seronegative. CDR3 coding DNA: TGTGCCTGGAGCAAAAGCGGGAGGGGCGAGCAGTACTTC. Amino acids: CAWSKSGRGEQYF.